A selection of T cell receptor beta chains follows, all from one sample in a study of identical twins. TCRdb itself ran the 5' RACE reads through MiXCR, one entry per CDR3 protein. In the table there are under 350,000 distinct CDR3 sequences, 7.5% to 9.5% of which are singletons. The sample was also reused in another study, on yellow fever vaccine responses in identical twins.

Sequences were obtained from CD8+ T cells sorted from blood. These receptors were obtained from a woman between 18 and 29 years old in good health. Each CDR3 is given with its conserved first and last residue. The D gene is left open where the match is weak. Clone sizes are given selectively: once, few, many, or a class where the clone is expanded.

clone_size,d_call,j_call,v_call,cdr3_nt,cdr3_aa
many,TRBD2,TRBJ2-1,TRBV5-1,TGCGCCAGCAGCTTGGTGGTCGCGGGGGACTACAATGAGCAGTTCTTC,CASSLVVAGDYNEQFF
.,TRBD2,TRBJ2-3,TRBV7-9,TGTGCCAGCAGAGGGAGCAGCGGGGGGGCGATCACAGATACGCAGTATTTT,CASRGSSGGAITDTQYF
few,.,TRBJ2-1,TRBV20-1,TGCAGTGCTAGATCCCAGCGGGCCTACAATGAGCAGTTCTTC,CSARSQRAYNEQFF
.,.,TRBJ2-3,TRBV10-3,TGTGCCATCAGGGGGGAAGGGGGCACAGATACGCAGTATTTT,CAIRGEGGTDTQYF
many,.,TRBJ2-2,TRBV12-3/TRBV12-4,TGTGCCAGTTGGGAGAGTGGAGCGGGCACCGGGGAGCTGTTTTTT,CASWESGAGTGELFF
few,.,TRBJ2-7,TRBV7-4,TGTGCCAGCAGCCCCGGGCCCCAATCTAGACGGGGAAGGGAGCAGTACTTC,CASSPGPQSRRGREQYF
.,TRBD1,TRBJ2-3,TRBV14,TGTGCCAGCAGCAACCCTCGTAGGGGGCGAACAGATACGCAGTATTTT,CASSNPRRGRTDTQYF
few,.,TRBJ2-7,TRBV7-9,TGTGCCAGCAGTCACGGCTGGAGCGGGTTCTACGAGCAGTACTTC,CASSHGWSGFYEQYF
few,.,TRBJ2-1,TRBV7-6,TGTGCCAGCAGCCCCCCGTGGGGGAATGAGCAGTTCTTC,CASSPPWGNEQFF
many,TRBD1,TRBJ2-7,TRBV4-3,TGCGCCAGCAGCCAGGCACAGGGGGAGTCCTACGAGCAGTACTTC,CASSQAQGESYEQYF
many,.,TRBJ2-1,TRBV7-2,TGTGCCAGCAGCACCTGGGAGAACGGCGCAAATGAGCAGTTCTTC,CASSTWENGANEQFF
.,.,TRBJ2-7,TRBV13,TGTGCCAGCAGCCCGCGGTCGGGGCCCCCAACCTACGAGCAGTACTTC,CASSPRSGPPTYEQYF
few,.,TRBJ1-1,TRBV2,TGTGCCAGCAGCCGGGCCCCCGGGGACACTGAAGCTTTCTTT,CASSRAPGDTEAFF
.,TRBD2,TRBJ2-5,TRBV7-2,TGTGCCAGCAGTCTAGCGGGGCCCCTCTCGCAAGAGACCCAGTACTTC,CASSLAGPLSQETQYF
.,.,TRBJ2-2,TRBV10-3,TGTGCCATCAGCCAGCGGAACCCCACCCACCCGAACACCGGGGAGCTGTTTTTT,CAISQRNPTHPNTGELFF
.,TRBD2,TRBJ2-3,TRBV4-2,TGTGCCAGCAGCCAGACACTAGCGGGAGGGGCAGATACGCAGTATTTT,CASSQTLAGGADTQYF
few,.,TRBJ2-2,TRBV6-5,TGTGCCAGCCAAGGAAACACCGGGGAGCTGTTTTTT,CASQGNTGELFF
.,.,TRBJ2-3,TRBV7-9,TGTGCCAGCAGCTTCCCCGCAGTGACAGATACGCAGTATTTT,CASSFPAVTDTQYF
.,TRBD2,TRBJ2-5,TRBV2,TGTGCCAGCAGTGATCCCGGGGGGGAACCACCGCTGGGAGAGACCCAGTACTTC,CASSDPGGEPPLGETQYF
few,.,TRBJ2-3,TRBV29-1,TGCAGCGTTACTAGCCCGGATACGCAGTATTTT,CSVTSPDTQYF
many,TRBD1,TRBJ1-1,TRBV3-1,TGTGCCAGCAGCCAAGAGGGGACAGGAGCGGCTAAAGCTTTCTTT,CASSQEGTGAAKAFF
many,.,TRBJ2-3,TRBV29-1,TGCAGCGTTGAATGGGCAGGCACAGATACGCAGTATTTT,CSVEWAGTDTQYF
few,TRBD1,TRBJ1-5,TRBV2,TGTGCCAGCAGAGACAGGGGGCTGCCCCAGCATTTT,CASRDRGLPQHF
many,TRBD1,TRBJ2-7,TRBV13,TGTGCCAGCAGCTTCTCTACAGGGGACGAGCAGTACTTC,CASSFSTGDEQYF
few,.,TRBJ2-7,TRBV20-1,TGCAGTGCTAGGTTTCAGCAATACGAGCAGTACTTC,CSARFQQYEQYF
many,.,TRBJ2-7,TRBV4-1,TGCGCCAGCAGCCAAGACCTCAGGGTCTACGAGCAGTACTTC,CASSQDLRVYEQYF
many,.,TRBJ1-1,TRBV20-1,TGCAGTGCCCACGCCAACAGGGTGAACACTGAAGCTTTCTTT,CSAHANRVNTEAFF
many,TRBD1,TRBJ1-1,TRBV7-9,TGTGCCAGCAGCCCCCCGGGGACAGTCCCTCACACTTTCTTT,CASSPPGTVPHTFF
.,TRBD1,TRBJ2-7,TRBV27,TGTGCCAGCAGTAGTACCCGGGACAGGCTAGACTACGAGCAGTACTTC,CASSSTRDRLDYEQYF
.,.,TRBJ1-5,TRBV5-1,TGCGCCAGCAGTCAGTTCACGGGGGGCAATCAGCCCCAGCATTTT,CASSQFTGGNQPQHF
.,.,TRBJ2-7,TRBV5-5,TGTGCCAGCAGCCCGGGGAAGGGGTACTACGAGCAGTACTTC,CASSPGKGYYEQYF
many,.,TRBJ1-2,TRBV10-3,TGTGCCATCACCACGGGGGGCGGGGATGGCTACACCTTC,CAITTGGGDGYTF
few,.,TRBJ1-5,TRBV4-2,TGTGCCAGCAGCCGGTTTTTTGAGTACAGCGGGCAGCCCCAGCATTTT,CASSRFFEYSGQPQHF
many,.,TRBJ2-7,TRBV29-1,TGCAGCGTTGAAGATCGAGAGGGCCAACGACCCGCCTACGAGCAGTACTTC,CSVEDREGQRPAYEQYF
many,TRBD2,TRBJ2-2,TRBV29-1,TGCAGCGTTGGGCTAGCGGGAGGGCCAGGGGAGCTGTTTTTT,CSVGLAGGPGELFF
few,.,TRBJ2-5,TRBV6-5,TGTGCCAGCAGTTACTCGACCGGCCCCCAGGAAAGACAGACCCAGTACTTC,CASSYSTGPQERQTQYF
many,.,TRBJ2-6,TRBV12-3/TRBV12-4,TGTGCCTCGAACAGGGCCAACGTCCTGACTTTC,CASNRANVLTF
.,.,TRBJ2-7,TRBV5-6,TGTGCCAGCAGCTTGCCGACAGACACCTACGAGCAGTACTTC,CASSLPTDTYEQYF
few,TRBD2,TRBJ2-7,TRBV18,TGTGCCAGCTCGAACGTGGGACTAGCGGGAAGCCCCTACGAGCAGTACTTC,CASSNVGLAGSPYEQYF
few,.,TRBJ2-7,TRBV27,TGTGCCAGCAGTTTACAGGGAAAGTCCGGCGAGCAGTACTTC,CASSLQGKSGEQYF
.,TRBD2,TRBJ2-1,TRBV27,TGTGCCAGCAGTCCTACCCTCGCGGGGGGGAGAGATTTATACAATGAGCAGTTCTTC,CASSPTLAGGRDLYNEQFF
few,.,TRBJ2-3,TRBV14,TGTGCCAGCAGCCAATTCCCTGGCAGCCTGGATACGCAGTATTTT,CASSQFPGSLDTQYF
.,.,TRBJ2-3,TRBV4-1,TGCGCCAGCAGCCAAGTTATGGCAGATACGCAGTATTTT,CASSQVMADTQYF
many,.,TRBJ1-1,TRBV5-1,TGCGCCAGCACCCCGGAGCTCATGAACACTGAAGCTTTCTTT,CASTPELMNTEAFF
.,.,TRBJ2-3,TRBV5-6,TGTGCCAGCAGCACGGGAGCGAGAGATACGCAGTATTTT,CASSTGARDTQYF